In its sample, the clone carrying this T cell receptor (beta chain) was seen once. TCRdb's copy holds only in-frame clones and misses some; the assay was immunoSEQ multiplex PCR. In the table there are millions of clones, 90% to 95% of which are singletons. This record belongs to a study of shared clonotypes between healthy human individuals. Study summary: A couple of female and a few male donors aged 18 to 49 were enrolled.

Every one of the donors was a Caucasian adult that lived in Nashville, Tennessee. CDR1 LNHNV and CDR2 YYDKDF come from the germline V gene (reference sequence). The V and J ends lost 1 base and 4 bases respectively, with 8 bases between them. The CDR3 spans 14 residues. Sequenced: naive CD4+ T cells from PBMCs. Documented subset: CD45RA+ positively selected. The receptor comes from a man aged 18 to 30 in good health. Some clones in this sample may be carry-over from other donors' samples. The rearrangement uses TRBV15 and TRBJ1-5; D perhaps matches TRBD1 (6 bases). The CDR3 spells CATSRADRNQPQHF. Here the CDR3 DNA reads TGTGCCACCAGCAGAGCGGACAGAAATCAGCCCCAGCATTTT.